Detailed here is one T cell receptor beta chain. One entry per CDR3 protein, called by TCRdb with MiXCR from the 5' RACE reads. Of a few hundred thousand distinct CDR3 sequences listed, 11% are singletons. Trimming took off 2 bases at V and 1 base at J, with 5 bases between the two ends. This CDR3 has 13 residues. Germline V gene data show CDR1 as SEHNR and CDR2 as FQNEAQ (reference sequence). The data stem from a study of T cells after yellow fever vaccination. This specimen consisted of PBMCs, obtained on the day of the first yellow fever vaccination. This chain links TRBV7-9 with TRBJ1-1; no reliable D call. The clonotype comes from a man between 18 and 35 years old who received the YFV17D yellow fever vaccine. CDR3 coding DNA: TGTGCCAGCAGCTTATCGAAGAACACTGAAGCTTTCTTT. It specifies CASSLSKNTEAFF.